One and the same sample provided the 6 T cell receptor beta chains below, sequenced in a study of blood T cell repertoires in COVID-19. The repertoire was sequenced with immunoSEQ multiplex PCR; TCRdb's copy has only in-frame clones and lacks some. The sample consists of around 130,000 clones, 88% of them appearing once. The sequencing sample was made of peripheral blood. These TCRs come from a man in his sixties or seventies with active COVID-19.

The genes are TRBV5-1 and TRBJ1-4; D not certain. Germline lookup yields CDR1 SGHRS and CDR2 YFSETQ. The ends were cut back, 5 bases at V and 1 base at J, with 6 bases in the middle. The CDR3 is 13 amino acids. CDR3 nucleotide sequence: TGCGCCAGCAGTTTCGGAACTAATGAAAAACTGTTTTTT. Translation gives CASSFGTNEKLFF.

This clone was recorded a few times. This chain uses TRBV28 with TRBJ1-2, with a possible D match to TRBD1 (6 bases). The germline V gene encodes CDR1 MDHEN and CDR2 SYDVKM. This CDR3 is built from 13 residues. V was cut by 7 bases and J by 4 bases, with 13 bases left in between. The CDR3 coding sequence is TGTGCCAGCAATCAGGGGCGCGGCTATGGCTACACCTTC. Its protein product is CASNQGRGYGYTF.

This clone was picked up one time. The chain employs TRBV27 and TRBJ1-5, with D perhaps TRBD1 (5 bases). CDR3 length: 14 amino acids. With 6 bases removed from V and 0 bases from J, the gap between germline ends came to 9 bases. Germline V gene sequence: CDR1 MNHEY, CDR2 SMNVEV (reference sequence). The CDR3 DNA sequence: TGTGCCAGCAGCGACAGCTATAGCAATCAGCCCCAGCATTTT. Its protein is CASSDSYSNQPQHF.

This clone was counted between two and nine times. The rearrangement joins TRBV27 to TRBJ2-5; TRBD2 matches at 8 bases. V lost 5 bases and J lost 4; bases outside the gene matches: 15. The CDR3 has 17 amino acids. Germline V CDR1 and CDR2: MNHEY, SMNVEV (reference sequence). The CDR3 DNA reads as TGTGCCAGCAGTCCAAGAAGCCCGGGACTAGTAGGAGAGACCCAGTACTTC. This sequence encodes CASSPRSPGLVGETQYF.

V gene TRBV7-3 combines with J gene TRBJ2-3; 10 bases agree with TRBD1. The CDR3 spans 16 residues. Germline CDR1 is SGHTA and CDR2 is FQGTGA. V trimming: 2 bases; J trimming: 6 bases; junction bases outside the gene matches: 8. CDR3 loop: CASSLSPGQGRDTQYF. The CDR3 DNA reads TGTGCCAGCAGCTTATCCCCGGGACAGGGGAGGGATACGCAGTATTTT.

The chain uses TRBV14 and TRBJ2-7; 9 nucleotides line up with TRBD2. This CDR3 region has 15 residues. Germline CDR1 is SGHDN and CDR2 is FVKESK. Unmatched junction bases numbered 1, after V lost 0 bases and J lost 1 base. This CDR3 reads CASSQDTSGSYEQYF. The CDR3 nucleotides read TGTGCCAGCAGCCAAGATACTAGCGGGTCCTACGAGCAGTACTTC.